One sample yielded the 19 T cell receptor beta chains listed below, sequenced in a study of blood T cell repertoires in COVID-19. TCRdb's table, derived via immunoSEQ multiplex PCR, lists solely in-frame clones and lacks some. This table holds about 240,000 clones, around 89% found once. Sequencing input: PBMCs or T cells enriched from blood (not recorded which). These receptors all come from a woman younger than 45 who had recovered from COVID-19.

This clone was observed a single time. The chain employs TRBV7-2 and TRBJ1-2, with D possibly being TRBD1 (5 bases). Deletions cut 1 base from V and 8 bases from J, with 14 bases between. The CDR3 extends over 14 amino acids. Germline V lookup: CDR1 SGHTA, CDR2 FQGNSA. CDR3 bases: TGTGCCAGCAGCTTAGAACGGGGGGGATTAGGCTACACCTTC. Protein product: CASSLERGGLGYTF.

This chain links TRBV7-8 with TRBJ2-5, with 13 bases aligning to TRBD2. This CDR3 has 15 amino acids. Germline CDR1 is SGHVS and CDR2 is FQNEAQ. V trimming: 1 base; J trimming: 7 bases; junction bases outside the gene matches: 3. The CDR3 spells CASSLELAGGRTQYF. In DNA form, the CDR3 reads TGTGCCAGCAGCTTAGAACTAGCGGGAGGGCGGACCCAGTACTTC.

This clone was counted a single time. This chain connects TRBV5-6 to TRBJ1-1; D is ambiguous. Trimming removed 2 bases at V and 0 bases at J, with 14 bases between. CDR1 is SGHDT and CDR2 is YYEEEE in the germline V gene. This CDR3 is built from 16 residues. The CDR3 spells CASSLELTNLNTEAFF. In DNA, the CDR3 is TGTGCCAGCAGCTTAGAGCTCACTAATCTGAACACTGAAGCTTTCTTT. Full variable domain (rest looked up from reference TRBV5-6 and TRBJ1-1): DAGVTQSPTHLIKTRGQQVTLRCSPKSGHDTVSWYQQALGQGPQFIFQYYEEEERQRGNFPDRFSGHQFPNYSSELNVNALLLGDSALYLCASSLELTNLNTEAFFGQGTRLTVV.

This rearrangement joins TRBV7-9 to TRBJ2-1; 10 positions match TRBD1. This CDR3 is built from 14 residues. Trimming at V came to 10 bases and at J to 5 bases, leaving 8 bases not matched to a gene. CDR1 and CDR2 (germline): SEHNR, FQNEAQ (reference sequence). DNA of the CDR3: TGTGCCACTAGGGACAGGGGCTCAAACAATGAGCAGTTCTTC. Its translation is CATRDRGSNNEQFF.

The table lists this clone with a count of one. The rearrangement links TRBV6-5 to TRBJ1-5; tentatively, D is TRBD1 (5 bases). The germline CDR1 and CDR2 sequences are MNHEY and SVGAGI. V shed 7 bases and J shed 4 bases, with 8 bases lying between them. This CDR3 is built from 12 residues. The CDR3 nucleotides read TGTGCCAGCACGCAGGGTAATCAGCCCCAGCATTTT. This gives the protein CASTQGNQPQHF.

The rearrangement links TRBV24-1 to TRBJ2-1; possibly TRBD2 for D (5 bases). This CDR3 is built from 14 residues. In germline, CDR1 is KGHDR, CDR2 SFDVKD. V was cut by 8 bases and J by 9 bases, with 19 bases left in between. The CDR3 DNA reads TGTGCCACCAAAGATAAGAAGGACTGGTCTGAGCAGTTCTTC. Protein sequence: CATKDKKDWSEQFF.

There are a few counts of this clone. V usage is TRBV4-1 and J usage is TRBJ1-2, with TRBD1 matching 7 bases. CDR3 length: 16 residues. Germline assignment: CDR1 MGHRA and CDR2 YSYEKL. The V and J ends lost 3 bases and 3 bases, in that order; junction bases with no gene match: 10. The DNA for the CDR3 is TGCGCCAGCAGCCAGGACTCGACAGGGTCCTACTATGGCTACACCTTC. Its protein is CASSQDSTGSYYGYTF.

V and J are TRBV7-9 and TRBJ1-1; D not certain. Germline V CDR1 and CDR2: SEHNR, FQNEAQ (reference sequence). The CDR3 runs 13 residues. Between the trimmed V and J ends, which lost 2 bases and 6 bases, there was a span of 10 bases. CDR3 nucleotide sequence: TGTGCCAGCAGCTTATTTATGTCCGCTGAAGCTTTCTTT. It codes for CASSLFMSAEAFF.

The chain combines TRBV11-2 with TRBJ2-7; D is unresolved. The V and J ends lost 3 bases and 0 bases respectively, with 6 bases between them. CDR3 length equals 13 residues. Germline V gene sequence: CDR1 SGHAT, CDR2 FQNNGV. In DNA, the CDR3 is TGTGCCAGCAGCTTCCAGGTCTCCTACGAGCAGTACTTC. Its protein product is CASSFQVSYEQYF.

This clone appeared a single time. The DNA for the CDR3 is TGTGCCAGCAGCTTTCCGGGGTCACCCCTCCACTTT. Translated, it gives CASSFPGSPLHF. This chain uses TRBV7-3 with TRBJ1-6; D gene uncertain. Per the germline V gene, CDR1 is SGHTA and CDR2 is FQGTGA. This CDR3 region has 12 residues. V was shortened by 3 bases and J by 10 bases, with 7 bases between the two germline ends. The whole variable domain, filled in from reference TRBV7-3 and TRBJ1-6, reads GAGVSQTPSNKVTEKGKYVELRCDPISGHTALYWYRQSLGQGPEFLIYFQGTGAADDSGLPNDRFFAVRPEGSVSTLKIQRTERGDSAVYLCASSFPGSPLHFGNGTRLTVT.

This clone was counted a few times. The chain carries TRBV7-2 and TRBJ2-6; D perhaps matches TRBD1 (5 bases). Deletions cut 5 bases from V and 0 bases from J, with 20 bases between. CDR1 and CDR2 from the germline V gene are SGHTA and FQGNSA. The CDR3 is made up of 19 amino acids. The CDR3 sequence is CASSPHRWGKSSGANVLTF. In DNA, the CDR3 is TGTGCCAGCAGCCCTCATCGGTGGGGCAAGAGCTCTGGGGCCAACGTCCTGACTTTC.

This chain links TRBV4-3 with TRBJ2-3; no firm D call. The CDR3 is 16 amino acids. Germline assignment: CDR1 LGHNA and CDR2 YSLEER. Trimming took off 0 bases at V and 0 bases at J, with 10 bases between the two ends. CDR3 sequence reads: CASSQDQLTSTDTQYF. The DNA for the CDR3 is TGCGCCAGCAGCCAAGATCAACTAACTAGCACAGATACGCAGTATTTT.

The chain uses TRBV11-2 and TRBJ2-3, with a tentative D call TRBD2 (5 bases). This CDR3 comprises 14 residues. Trimming left V 1 base short and J 6 bases short, with 11 bases between. The germline CDR1 and CDR2 sequences are SGHAT and FQNNGV. The CDR3 region is CASSLGFERDTQYF. In DNA, the CDR3 is TGTGCCAGCAGCTTAGGTTTTGAGCGGGATACGCAGTATTTT.

This chain links TRBV5-1 with TRBJ2-1; no clear D. The germline V gene has CDR1 SGHRS and CDR2 YFSETQ. V was shortened by 3 bases and J by 1 base, with 11 bases between the two germline ends. The CDR3 is made up of 15 amino acids. The chain's CDR3 is CASSSPAASYNEQFF. In nucleotides, the CDR3 is TGCGCCAGCAGCTCGCCTGCGGCTTCCTACAATGAGCAGTTCTTC.

This clone was observed at least ten times. The chain links TRBV7-3 to TRBJ1-1, with unresolved D. Deletions cut 5 bases from V and 3 bases from J, with 16 bases between. The CDR3 runs 15 residues. CDR1 SGHTA and CDR2 FQGTGA come from the germline V gene. The CDR3 loop is CASSQVGGKDTEAFF. CDR3 bases: TGTGCCAGCAGCCAAGTAGGAGGGAAGGACACTGAAGCTTTCTTT.

This chain uses TRBV11-2 with TRBJ2-3; 7 bases map to TRBD2. V was clipped by 0 bases and J by 4 bases; unmatched bases: 4. This CDR3 comprises 15 residues. CDR1 and CDR2 from the germline V gene are SGHAT and FQNNGV. The CDR3: CASSLEVGLSDTQYF. The CDR3 DNA is TGTGCCAGCAGCTTAGAAGTGGGACTATCAGATACGCAGTATTTT.

This clone has only one observation. The same CDR3 also results from other DNA sequences found in this sample. The rearrangement joins TRBV9 to TRBJ1-2; TRBD1 matches 9 bases. J was trimmed by 2 bases and V by 4 bases; bases with no gene match: 3. The CDR3 has 14 amino acids. CDR1 and CDR2 from the germline V gene are SGDLS and YYNGEE. CDR3 nucleotide sequence: TGTGCCAGCAGCCCAGGACAGGGGAACTATGGCTACACCTTC. This sequence encodes CASSPGQGNYGYTF.

The V and J genes are TRBV4-1 and TRBJ2-1; 10 bases fit TRBD2. The CDR3 runs 15 residues. CDR1 and CDR2 from the germline V gene are MGHRA and YSYEKL. V trimming: 4 bases; J trimming: 5 bases; junction bases outside the gene matches: 5. The CDR3 loop is CASSPLAGLNNEQFF. As DNA, the CDR3 is TGCGCCAGCAGCCCACTAGCGGGGTTAAACAATGAGCAGTTCTTC.

In its sample, this clone was seen a few times. V gene TRBV10-1 combines with J gene TRBJ2-7; a weak D match, TRBD1 (6 bases). Germline assignment: CDR1 WNHNN and CDR2 SYGVQD (reference sequence). CDR3 size: 16 residues. With 3 bases removed from V and 0 bases from J, the gap between germline ends came to 15 bases. In nucleotides, the CDR3 is TGCGCCAGCAGTGACTCCGGGACAAATCTCTCCTACGAGCAGTACTTC. Translated, it gives CASSDSGTNLSYEQYF.